Below, one T cell receptor (beta chain) is given with its context. The antigen remains unidentified. Clones were read by immunoSEQ multiplex PCR, and TCRdb kept only the in-frame ones, dropping some. The sample records 99,000 or so clones, 85% to 90% being singletons. This CDR3 has 14 residues. V gave up 1 base and J gave up 7 bases, with 13 bases separating them. The germline V gene encodes CDR1 LNHNV and CDR2 YYDKDF (reference sequence). The sample belongs to a study of T cell responses to AZD1222 COVID-19 vaccine. Background on the study: Both about-4-week and about-12-week second-dose recipients were combined.

Points from the study as a whole: Repertoires were obtained only post-peak T cell response. The study found vaccine-associated CD4 TCRs spanning spike, dominant at 160-218 and 743-854. Recipients of AZD1222 seropositive at baseline numbered only 6 or 7.

The sequencing here drew on peripheral blood, taken on day 0 of AZD1222 vaccination. The V gene is TRBV15, the J gene TRBJ1-1; no reliable D call. The sequence was collected from an adult in good health. CDR3 in DNA: TGTGCCACCAGCAGAGTAAGAGGAGGTTATGAAGCTTTCTTT. Translation: CATSRVRGGYEAFF.